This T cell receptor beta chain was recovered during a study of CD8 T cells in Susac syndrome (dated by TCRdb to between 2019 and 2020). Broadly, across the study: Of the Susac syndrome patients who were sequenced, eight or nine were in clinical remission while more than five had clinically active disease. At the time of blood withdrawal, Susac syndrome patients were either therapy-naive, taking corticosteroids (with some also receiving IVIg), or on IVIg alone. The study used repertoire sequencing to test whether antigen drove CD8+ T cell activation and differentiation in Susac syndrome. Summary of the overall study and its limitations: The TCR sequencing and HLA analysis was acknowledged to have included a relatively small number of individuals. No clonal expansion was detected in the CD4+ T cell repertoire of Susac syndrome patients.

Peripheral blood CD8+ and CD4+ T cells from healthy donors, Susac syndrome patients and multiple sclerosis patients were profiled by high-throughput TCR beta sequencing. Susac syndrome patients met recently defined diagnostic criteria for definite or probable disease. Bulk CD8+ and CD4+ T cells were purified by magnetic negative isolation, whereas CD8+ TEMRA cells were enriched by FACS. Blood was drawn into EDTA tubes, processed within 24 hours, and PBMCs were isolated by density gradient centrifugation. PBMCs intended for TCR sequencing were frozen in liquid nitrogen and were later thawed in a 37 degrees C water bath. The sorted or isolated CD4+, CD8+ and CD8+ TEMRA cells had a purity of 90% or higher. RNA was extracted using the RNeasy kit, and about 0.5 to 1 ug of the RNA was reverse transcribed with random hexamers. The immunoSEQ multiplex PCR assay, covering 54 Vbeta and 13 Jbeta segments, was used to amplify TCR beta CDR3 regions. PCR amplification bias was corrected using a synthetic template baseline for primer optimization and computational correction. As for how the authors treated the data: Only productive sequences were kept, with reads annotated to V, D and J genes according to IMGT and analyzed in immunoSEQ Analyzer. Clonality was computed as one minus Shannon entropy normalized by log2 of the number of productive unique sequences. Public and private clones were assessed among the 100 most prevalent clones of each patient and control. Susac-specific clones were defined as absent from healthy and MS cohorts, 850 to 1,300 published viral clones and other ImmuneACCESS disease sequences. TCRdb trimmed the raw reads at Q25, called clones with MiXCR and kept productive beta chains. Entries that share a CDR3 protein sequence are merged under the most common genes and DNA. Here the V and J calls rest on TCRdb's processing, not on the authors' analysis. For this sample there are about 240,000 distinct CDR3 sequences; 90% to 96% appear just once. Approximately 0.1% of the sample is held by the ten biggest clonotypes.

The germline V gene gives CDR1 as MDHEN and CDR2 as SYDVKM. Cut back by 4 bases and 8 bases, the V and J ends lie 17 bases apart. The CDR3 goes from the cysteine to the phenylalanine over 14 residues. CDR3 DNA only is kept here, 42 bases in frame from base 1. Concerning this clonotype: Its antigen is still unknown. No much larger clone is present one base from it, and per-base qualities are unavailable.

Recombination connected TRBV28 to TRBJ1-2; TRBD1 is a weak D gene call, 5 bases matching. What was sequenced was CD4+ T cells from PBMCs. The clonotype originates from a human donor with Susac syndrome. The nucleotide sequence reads TGTGCCAGCAGTTCCCCCGGGACCGGAGGGGGCTACACCTTC. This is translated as CASSSPGTGGGYTF.